Below are 23 T cell receptor beta chains sequenced from a single sample in a study of early T cells in non-severe SARS-CoV-2 infection (dated by TCRdb to the early 2020s). Library preparation was by 5' RACE. Sequencing used a NextSeq 500. The public sequencing data were trimmed at Q25 with fastp and processed into clonotypes with MiXCR by TCRdb, which kept only in-frame beta chains. Each record represents a unique CDR3 protein, reported with the most common genes and DNA among its rows. The sample contains about 25,000 distinct CDR3 sequences, around 4.8% of them found a single time. Of the sample, 6.6% falls within the top ten clones. The sequenced sample was whole blood. Every receptor here comes from an adult who was a healthcare worker with PCR-confirmed SARS-CoV-2 infection or an uninfected control (not recorded which).

This clonotype was counted at least ten times. The chain combines TRBV29-1 with TRBJ2-1, with 7 bases that match TRBD1. This CDR3 spans 18 amino acids. The J segment lost 0 bases and the V segment lost 3 bases, leaving 14 bases of the junction unmatched. The germline V gene encodes CDR1 SQVTM and CDR2 ANQGSEA. The CDR3 DNA reads TGCAGCGTTGACCTTCGCCCGGGACAGAAAAGCTCCTACAATGAGCAGTTCTTC. It is translated as CSVDLRPGQKSSYNEQFF.

This clonotype was recorded many times. The chain combines TRBV9 with TRBJ1-5, with 9 bases fitting TRBD1. The CDR3 is made up of 16 amino acids. V lost 0 bases, J lost 1 base, and 2 bases stayed unmatched. From germline, CDR1 is SGDLS and CDR2 YYNGEE. The CDR3 is CASSVGDRESNQPQHF. The CDR3 bases are TGTGCCAGCAGCGTAGGGGACAGGGAGAGCAATCAGCCCCAGCATTTT. The full variable domain, completed using reference TRBV9 and TRBJ1-5, is DSGVTQTPKHLITATGQRVTLRCSPRSGDLSVYWYQQSLDQGLQFLIQYYNGEERAKGNILERFSAQQFPDLHSELNLSSLELGDSALYFCASSVGDRESNQPQHFGDGTRLSIL.

This clonotype was counted ten times or more. The chain joins TRBV4-1 to TRBJ2-3; D call uncertain. Trimming took off 2 bases at V and 6 bases at J, with 9 bases between the two ends. This CDR3 spans 13 amino acids. Germline values: CDR1 MGHRA, CDR2 YSYEKL. CDR3 nucleotide sequence: TGCGCCAGCAGCCAATCCCGGACGGATACGCAGTATTTT. It encodes CASSQSRTDTQYF.

This clonotype was observed at least ten times. This chain connects TRBV12-3 or TRBV12-4 to TRBJ2-7; D is unclear. The CDR3 spans 11 residues. Trimming pared 5 bases from V and 2 bases from J, leaving 4 bases between. DNA of the CDR3: TGTGCCAGCAGTCGAACCTACGAGCAGTACTTC. It is translated as CASSRTYEQYF.

CDR3 region: CASSPARSVNIQYF. The CDR3 DNA is TGTGCCAGCAGTCCTGCCCGTTCGGTGAACATTCAGTACTTC. The chain carries TRBV12-3 or TRBV12-4 and TRBJ2-4; D unclear. The CDR3 covers 14 residues. V lost 5 bases and J 7 bases, leaving 15 bases between the germline ends.

A few counts support this clonotype. This chain uses TRBV29-1 with TRBJ2-5, with 14 bases that match TRBD2. The CDR3 extends over 17 amino acids. CDR1 and CDR2 (germline): SQVTM, ANQGSEA. The V and J ends lost 3 bases and 4 bases, in that order; junction bases with no gene match: 10. The CDR3 spells CSVEAGTSGSWGETQYF. The CDR3 DNA reads TGCAGCGTTGAGGCCGGGACTAGCGGGAGTTGGGGAGAGACCCAGTACTTC.

This clonotype was recorded many times. V gene TRBV27 combines with J gene TRBJ2-3; D possibly matches TRBD1 or TRBD2 (6 bases each). The CDR3 extends over 13 amino acids. Per the germline V gene, CDR1 is MNHEY and CDR2 is SMNVEV (reference sequence). V was cut by 3 bases and J by 6 bases, with 10 bases left in between. This CDR3 is CASSFGGWDTQYF. CDR3 DNA: TGTGCCAGCAGTTTCGGGGGCTGGGATACGCAGTATTTT.

V and J are TRBV10-3 and TRBJ2-1, with D unclear. Trimming removed 3 bases at V and 6 bases at J, with 3 bases between. The CDR3 has 11 amino acids. Germline loops: CDR1 ENHRY, CDR2 SYGVKD. The CDR3 DNA reads TGTGCCATCAGTGATACCAATGAGCAGTTCTTC. As protein: CAISDTNEQFF.

This clonotype came up a few times. The V call is TRBV7-9, the J call TRBJ1-1; 10 bases agree with TRBD1. The germline CDR1 and CDR2 sequences are SEHNR and FQNEAQ (reference sequence). J was trimmed by 10 bases and V by 3 bases; bases with no gene match: 2. The CDR3 is 12 amino acids. The CDR3 region is CASSLDRGIAFF. The CDR3 DNA is TGTGCCAGCAGCTTGGACAGGGGGATAGCTTTCTTT.

In this sample, this clonotype turned up many times. The chain is built from TRBV7-9 and TRBJ2-3, with 7 nucleotides matching TRBD2. Germline assignment: CDR1 SEHNR and CDR2 FQNEAQ (reference sequence). This CDR3 region has 16 residues. The J segment lost 0 bases and the V segment lost 2 bases, leaving 5 bases of the junction unmatched. As DNA, the CDR3 is TGTGCCAGCAGCTTAATTGGCGGGGGAAGCACAGATACGCAGTATTTT. Its protein is CASSLIGGGSTDTQYF.

This clonotype was counted ten times or more. The chain uses TRBV2 and TRBJ1-2, with D perhaps TRBD1 (6 bases). This CDR3 region has 13 residues. CDR1 is SNHLY, CDR2 FYNNEI, per germline. V shed 1 base and J shed 6 bases, with 9 bases lying between them. The CDR3 bases are TGTGCCAGCAGTGAAGGGGGACATCATGGCTACACCTTC. Translation gives CASSEGGHHGYTF.

The sample holds a few counts of this clonotype. The CDR3 loop is CASSGTGGNPNTEAFF. CDR3 sequence (DNA): TGTGCCAGCAGCGGGACAGGGGGCAACCCGAACACTGAAGCTTTCTTT. The rearrangement joins TRBV2 to TRBJ1-1; 12 bases fit TRBD1. After removal of 6 bases from V and 1 base from J, the junction contained 6 bases not matched to a gene. The germline CDR1 and CDR2 sequences are SNHLY and FYNNEI. CDR3 size: 16 residues.

This clonotype appeared many times. The J gene is TRBJ2-3, the V gene TRBV5-1; 8 nucleotides align to TRBD2. The V segment lost 0 bases and the J segment 5 bases; nucleotides outside the gene matches: 8. From germline, CDR1 is SGHRS and CDR2 YFSETQ. The CDR3 is made up of 16 amino acids. The CDR3, as DNA: TGCGCCAGCAGCTTGGCCATAAGCGGGGGAGGAGATACGCAGTATTTT. Translating it yields CASSLAISGGGDTQYF.

The J gene is TRBJ2-3, the V gene TRBV7-2, with 8 bases that match TRBD1. This CDR3 contains 16 residues. V trimming: 1 base; J trimming: 4 bases; junction bases outside the gene matches: 7. Per the germline V gene, CDR1 is SGHTA and CDR2 is FQGNSA. The CDR3 protein is CASSLVPGGRADTQYF. In DNA, the CDR3 is TGTGCCAGCAGCTTAGTTCCAGGGGGCAGGGCAGATACGCAGTATTTT. The full variable domain, with the rest looked up from reference TRBV7-2 and TRBJ2-3, is GAGVSQSPSNKVTEKGKDVELRCDPISGHTALYWYRQSLGQGLEFLIYFQGNSAPDKSGLPSDRFSAERTGGSVSTLTIQRTQQEDSAVYLCASSLVPGGRADTQYFGPGTRLTVL.

This clonotype was recorded a few times. V is TRBV5-1 and J is TRBJ2-3, with TRBD1 identical over 8 bases. Germline V gene lookup returns CDR1 SGHRS and CDR2 YFSETQ. Trimming at V came to 6 bases and at J to 3 bases, leaving 3 bases not matched to a gene. The CDR3 is made up of 13 amino acids. Here the CDR3 reads CASKDRDTDTQYF. The CDR3 DNA follows: TGCGCCAGCAAGGACAGGGATACAGATACGCAGTATTTT.

This clonotype appeared a few times. The chain joins TRBV10-1 to TRBJ1-1; 9 bases match TRBD1. J was trimmed by 6 bases and V by 3 bases; bases with no gene match: 2. Looked up from germline, CDR1 is WNHNN and CDR2 is SYGVQD (reference sequence). The CDR3 sequence is 13 residues long. The CDR3 region is CASSDWTGAEAFF. Here the CDR3 DNA reads TGCGCCAGCAGTGATTGGACAGGGGCTGAAGCTTTCTTT.

Ten or more counts support this clonotype. The CDR3 DNA is TGCGCCAGCAGCCAAGTTCCTAAGGGCCATCTCCTTACCTCCTACGAGCAGTACTTC. It encodes CASSQVPKGHLLTSYEQYF. The chain has TRBV4-1 and TRBJ2-7; D unresolved. This CDR3 has 19 residues. From germline, CDR1 is MGHRA and CDR2 YSYEKL. The V gene lost 1 base and the J gene lost 0 bases, with 22 bases spanning the gap.

As regards this clonotype: This sequence may be a read error, since a much larger clone differs from it by one base. The V call is TRBV5-5, the J call TRBJ1-2; the D gene is possibly TRBD1 (6 bases). CDR3 length: 16 amino acids. The germline CDR1 and CDR2 sequences are SGHKS and YYEKEE (reference sequence). CDR3 nucleotides: TGTGTCAGCAGCTTTCATTGGGACACAACTAACTATGGCTACACCTTC. It yields the protein CVSSFHWDTTNYGYTF.

This clonotype turned up a few times. The CDR3 region is CASSLSYPVGGVTQYF. DNA for the CDR3: TGTGCCAGCAGTTTATCCTATCCGGTGGGGGGCGTTACGCAGTATTTT. The chain combines TRBV27 with TRBJ2-3; D possibly uses TRBD1 or TRBD2 (6 bases each). The CDR3 runs 16 residues. Deletions cut 0 bases from V and 8 bases from J, with 18 bases between. CDR1 is MNHEY and CDR2 is SMNVEV in the germline V gene (reference sequence).

This clonotype was counted at least ten times. This chain links TRBV5-6 with TRBJ2-7; 11 bases map to TRBD2. Trimming cost V 0 bases and J 2 bases; bases outside gene matches: 4. The germline gives CDR1 SGHDT, CDR2 YYEEEE. The CDR3 loop spans 16 amino acids. The CDR3 DNA reads TGTGCCAGCAGCTTGGCCCTAGCGGGAGGCCCCTACGAGCAGTACTTC. Translating it yields CASSLALAGGPYEQYF.

In its sample, this clonotype was seen many times. This chain joins TRBV19 and TRBJ2-2; TRBD2 is a possible D gene (6 bases). This CDR3 has 14 amino acids. Germline CDR1 and CDR2: LNHDA and SQIVND (reference sequence). V was shortened by 10 bases and J by 3 bases, with 15 bases between the two germline ends. The CDR3 coding sequence is TGTGCCACCTCCGACGGAGGGGACACCGGGGAGCTGTTTTTT. This translates into CATSDGGDTGELFF.

This clonotype was detected only a few times. The rearrangement joins TRBV20-1 to TRBJ1-1; 7 nucleotides line up with TRBD1. Per germline, CDR1 DFQATT and CDR2 SNEGSKA (reference sequence). V gave up 5 bases and J gave up 3 bases; unmatched junction bases: 9. This CDR3 has 14 residues. The CDR3: CSAPRQGGYTEAFF. The CDR3, as DNA: TGCAGTGCTCCCCGACAGGGAGGGTACACTGAAGCTTTCTTT.

This clonotype was recorded at least ten times. This chain links TRBV29-1 with TRBJ2-7, with D tentatively TRBD2 (5 bases). Germline V gives CDR1 SQVTM, CDR2 ANQGSEA. The V end was cut by 5 bases, the J end by 7 bases, with 18 bases between. The CDR3 spans 13 residues. CDR3 protein: CSVYGGLSEEQYF. The CDR3 nucleotides read TGCAGCGTTTACGGCGGGCTCAGTGAGGAGCAGTACTTC.